The clone carrying this T cell receptor beta chain was seen at least ten times. The CDR3 totals 13 residues. V was trimmed by 3 bases and J by 2 bases, leaving 7 bases between them. Using genomic DNA as the template, TCR beta VDJ and CDR3 profiling was carried out. Each CDR3 protein is one row after TCRdb ran MiXCR on the reads. This sample yields 150,000 to 200,000 distinct CDR3 sequences, of which around half are seen a single time; more than 0.95% belongs to the top ten. This sample stems from a study of CD8+CD57+ T cells in acquired aplastic anemia. Sequencing involved patients with CD8+CD57+ cell expansion previously shown by flow cytometry.

The clonotype comes from a human donor with aplastic anemia. Sequenced material: sorted CD4+, CD8+, or CD8+CD57+ T cells (not recorded which) from PBMCs. The rearrangement joins TRBV12-3 or TRBV12-4 to TRBJ1-2; D not certain. CDR3 nucleotides: TGTGCCAGCAGTTTTGGCCGAAACTATGGCTACACCTTC. The encoded protein is CASSFGRNYGYTF.